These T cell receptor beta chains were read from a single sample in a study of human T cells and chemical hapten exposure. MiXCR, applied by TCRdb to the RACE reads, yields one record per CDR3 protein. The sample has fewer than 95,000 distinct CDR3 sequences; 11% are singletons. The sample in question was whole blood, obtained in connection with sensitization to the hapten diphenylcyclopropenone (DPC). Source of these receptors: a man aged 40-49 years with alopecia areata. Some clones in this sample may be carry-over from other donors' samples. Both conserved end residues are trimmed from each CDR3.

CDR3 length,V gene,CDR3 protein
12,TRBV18,ASSPLDRQETQY
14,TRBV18,ASSPMRTGSNQPQH
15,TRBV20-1,SASGLGLGANTGELF
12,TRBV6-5,ASSPNGGFYEQY
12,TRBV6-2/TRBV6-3,ATRRAAGYTEAF
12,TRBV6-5,ASSYARGSYGYT
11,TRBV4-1,ASSQVEGNTQY
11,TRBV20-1,SATISRTYEQF
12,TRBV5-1,ASSLIQVTDTQY
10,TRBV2,ASSASTDTQY
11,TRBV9,ASSVGENTEAF
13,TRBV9,ASSARDRGTDEQF
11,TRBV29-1,SYTSAYTGELF
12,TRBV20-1,SARDRAGTDTQY
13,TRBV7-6,ASSQRQGYNEKLF
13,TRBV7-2,ASSLRPSADYEQY
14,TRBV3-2,ASSQDPTGKSYEQY
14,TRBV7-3,ASSTGLAGERDTQY
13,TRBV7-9,ASRASAGGNNEQF
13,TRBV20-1,SARTSGSFQETQY
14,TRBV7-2,ASSLETGTGEIPLH
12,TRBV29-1,SVPTSSGSNEQF
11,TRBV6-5,ASSNGGLETQY
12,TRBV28,ASSSLSLVDTQY
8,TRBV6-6,ASSYTEQF
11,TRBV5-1,ASRTGTQETQY
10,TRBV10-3,ATHHRNYGYT
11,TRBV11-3,ASSNRGAGELF
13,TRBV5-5,ASSLQGAQNSPLH
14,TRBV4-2,ASSQVSTGTNEKLF
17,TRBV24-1,ATSDPYPIGTTQNTEAF
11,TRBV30,AWSGTATITQY
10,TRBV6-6,ASHPGNTEAF
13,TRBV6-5,ASSNRWGGNQPQH
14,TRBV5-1,ASSLEGTGVKETQY
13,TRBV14,ASSQVRASTDTQY
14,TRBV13,ASSQTDRGFAETQY
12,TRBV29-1,SVGVALSTDTQY
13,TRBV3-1,ASSPGGSGTGELF
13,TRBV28,ASSLTVFGANVLT
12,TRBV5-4,ASSLIEGADTQY
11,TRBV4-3,ASSHEGTVGIL
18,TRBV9,ASSVVVGTSGRSNTGELF
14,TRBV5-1,ASSWTGGRAPDTQY
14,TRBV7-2,ASSFSIRTDNQPQH
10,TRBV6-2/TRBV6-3,ATSRGLLEAF
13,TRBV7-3,ASSLNSLSNQPQH
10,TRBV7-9,ASSLLRDTQY
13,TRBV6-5,ASSYLAGVRTEAF
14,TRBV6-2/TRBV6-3,ASSYSGLVNTGELF
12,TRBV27,ASSLQGAGEKLF
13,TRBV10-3,AISDGTSADNEQF
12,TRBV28,ASSTGRKYNEQF
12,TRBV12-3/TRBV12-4,ASSFGAGSYEQY
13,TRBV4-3,ASSRQVGTNEKLF
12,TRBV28,ASSLKGKNYGYT
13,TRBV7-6,ASSLVTTSTDTQY
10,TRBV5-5,ASSLQGQGYT
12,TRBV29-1,SVDGLAGEDTQY